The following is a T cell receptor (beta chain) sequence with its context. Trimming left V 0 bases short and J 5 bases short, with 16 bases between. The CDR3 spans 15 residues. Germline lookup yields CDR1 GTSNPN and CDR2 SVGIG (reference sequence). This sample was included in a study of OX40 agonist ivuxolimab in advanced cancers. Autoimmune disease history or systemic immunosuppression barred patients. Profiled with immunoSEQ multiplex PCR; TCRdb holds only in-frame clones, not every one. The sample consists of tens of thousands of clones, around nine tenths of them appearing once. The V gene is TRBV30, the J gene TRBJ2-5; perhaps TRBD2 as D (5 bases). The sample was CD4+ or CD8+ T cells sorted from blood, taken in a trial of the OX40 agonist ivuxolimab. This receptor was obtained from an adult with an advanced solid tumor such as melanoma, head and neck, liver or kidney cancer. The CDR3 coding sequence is TGTGCCTGGAGTGTACTCCCACTAGGTGGGGAGACCCAGTACTTC. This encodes CAWSVLPLGGETQYF.